The next 19 T cell receptor beta chains were all read from a single sample in a study of T cells in Graves' hyperthyroidism and ophthalmopathy (dated by TCRdb to the late 2010s). Library preparation used multiplex PCR. The data were produced on an Illumina HiSeq 2000. The TCR beta CDR3 regions were amplified from the RNA transcripts. The first round of RT-PCR for the TCR CDR3 was performed with the HTBI primer set and the Qiagen OneStep RT-PCR kit. TCRdb took the public reads, trimmed them with fastp at Q25, ran MiXCR for clone calling and kept in-frame beta chains. Every entry covers one CDR3 protein and lists the most common genes and DNA from its rows. The sample table contains approximately 330,000 distinct CDR3 sequences; only one count was recorded for approximately 15% of them. The ten largest clones represent about 37% of the sample. The sequenced sample was blood. The source is a woman in her thirties or forties with Graves' ophthalmopathy.

The chain has TRBV29-1 and TRBJ1-1, with D possibly being TRBD1 (6 bases). This CDR3 has 13 amino acids. The germline V gene encodes CDR1 SQVTM and CDR2 ANQGSEA. V lost 6 bases and J 5 bases, leaving 16 bases between the germline ends. CDR3 protein: CSVGQLMSTEAFF. In nucleotides, the CDR3 is TGCAGCGTAGGACAGCTTATGAGTACTGAAGCTTTCTTT.

This clonotype has a count of ten or more. The gene calls are TRBV6-1 and TRBJ2-7, with a weak D call TRBD2 (5 bases). This CDR3 has 16 residues. Trimming stripped 2 bases from V and 5 bases from J, with 19 bases between. The germline gives CDR1 MNHNS, CDR2 SASEGT. For the CDR3, the DNA is TGTGCCAGCAGTGAAATTGGACTCGGTAGAGGGAACGAGCAGTACTTC. Its protein is CASSEIGLGRGNEQYF.

This clonotype showed up just a few times. The chain carries TRBV10-3 and TRBJ2-3; the D is unclear. The CDR3 sequence is 14 residues long. V was trimmed by 8 bases and J by 2 bases, leaving 14 bases between them. CDR1 and CDR2 (germline): ENHRY, SYGVKD. CDR3: CAIGQGSHTDTQYF. In nucleotides, the CDR3 is TGTGCCATCGGTCAAGGGTCACACACAGATACGCAGTATTTT.

This clonotype was counted between two and nine times. The CDR3 coding sequence is TGTGCCAGCAGCCCCAGGGACATCCTCTCTGGGGCCAACGTCCTGACTTTC. Translation gives CASSPRDILSGANVLTF. The J gene is TRBJ2-6, the V gene TRBV7-9; possible D gene TRBD1, 6 bases. The V end lost 5 bases, the J end lost 0 bases, and 14 bases lay between the germline ends. The CDR3 contains 17 residues. Germline CDR1 and CDR2: SEHNR and FQNEAQ (reference sequence).

The chain employs TRBV12-3 or TRBV12-4 and TRBJ2-1, with 16 bases matching TRBD2. With 0 bases clipped from V and 3 bases from J, the junction kept 14 bases outside the gene matches. The CDR3 has 22 residues. CDR3 loop: CASSLASTPGLAGGLDYNEQFF. CDR3 bases: TGTGCCAGCAGTTTAGCCTCAACTCCGGGACTAGCGGGGGGGCTTGACTACAATGAGCAGTTCTTC.

This clonotype was observed at least ten times. The chain uses TRBV28 and TRBJ1-1; D is uncertain. The V end was cut by 1 base, the J end by 2 bases, with 8 bases between. The CDR3 is 14 amino acids. The germline V gene encodes CDR1 MDHEN and CDR2 SYDVKM. The DNA for the CDR3 is TGTGCCAGCAGTTTATTCAGGATAAACACTGAAGCTTTCTTT. Translation: CASSLFRINTEAFF. The full variable domain, rest sourced from reference TRBV28 and TRBJ1-1, is DVKVTQSSRYLVKRTGEKVFLECVQDMDHENMFWYRQDPGLGLRLIYFSYDVKMKEKGDIPEGYSVSREKKERFSLILESASTNQTSMYLCASSLFRINTEAFFGQGTRLTVV.

This clonotype was picked up one time. This may come from a read error, since a much larger clone is one base off. The chain couples TRBV28 to TRBJ2-1; the match to TRBD2 covers 8 bases. The CDR3 spans 14 residues. Germline lookup yields CDR1 MDHEN and CDR2 SYDVKM. J lost 7 bases, V lost 6 bases, and 8 bases had no gene match. The chain's CDR3 is CASSPAGGGNEQFF. Written as DNA, the CDR3 is TGTGCCAGCAGCCCGGCGGGAGGAGGGAATGAGCAGTTCTTC.

This clonotype was picked up many times. The chain employs TRBV7-6 and TRBJ2-1; possible D gene TRBD2, 6 bases. The CDR3 runs 16 residues. Germline CDR1 is SGHVS and CDR2 is FNYEAQ. The ends were cut back, 5 bases at V and 5 bases at J, with 19 bases in the middle. The CDR3 sequence: CASSREVWRGNNEQFF. Written as DNA, the CDR3 is TGTGCCAGCAGCCGCGAGGTCTGGCGGGGTAACAATGAGCAGTTCTTC.

This clonotype came up many times. J is TRBJ2-1 and V is TRBV20-1, with a weak D call TRBD1 (6 bases). Germline assignment: CDR1 DFQATT and CDR2 SNEGSKA (reference sequence). This CDR3 has 13 residues. V shed 7 bases and J shed 7 bases, with 17 bases lying between them. Here the CDR3 DNA reads TGCAGTGGGCCGGACGGTAGGGGGAATGAGCAGTTCTTC. Encoded protein: CSGPDGRGNEQFF.

This clonotype came up many times. The rearrangement links TRBV27 to TRBJ1-5; D is unresolved. CDR1 and CDR2 (germline): MNHEY, SMNVEV (reference sequence). Trimming stripped 3 bases from V and 1 base from J, with 4 bases between. The CDR3 runs 13 residues. The CDR3 is CASSFFSNQPQHF. The CDR3 region has the DNA TGTGCCAGCAGTTTTTTCAGCAATCAGCCCCAGCATTTT.

This clonotype has at least ten counts. V usage is TRBV2 and J usage is TRBJ2-1, with 13 bases fitting TRBD2. The V segment lost 3 bases and the J segment 7 bases; nucleotides outside the gene matches: 3. The CDR3 loop spans 15 amino acids. CDR1 SNHLY and CDR2 FYNNEI come from the germline V gene. This CDR3 reads CASSDRTSGSNEQFF. As DNA, the CDR3 is TGTGCCAGCAGTGACCGGACTAGCGGGAGTAATGAGCAGTTCTTC.

This clonotype has a handful of counts. This may arise from a read error, as a much more abundant clone is one base away. This chain uses TRBV2 with TRBJ1-5; D is uncertain. CDR1 and CDR2 (germline): SNHLY, FYNNEI. The CDR3 sequence is 13 residues long. The ends were cut back, 4 bases at V and 9 bases at J, with 13 bases in the middle. The chain's CDR3 is CASSGARGLPQHF. The DNA for the CDR3 is TGTGCCAGCAGTGGAGCCCGAGGGCTGCCCCAGCATTTT.

This clonotype was seen repeatedly, ten times or more. This sequence joins TRBV30 and TRBJ2-7; 7 bases are a match to TRBD2. This CDR3 comprises 13 residues. Germline V lookup: CDR1 GTSNPN, CDR2 SVGIG (reference sequence). With 2 bases clipped from V and 7 bases from J, the junction kept 8 bases outside the gene matches. Here the CDR3 reads CAWSREGLGEQYF. Here the CDR3 DNA reads TGTGCCTGGAGTAGGGAGGGCCTGGGTGAGCAGTACTTC.

This sequence joins TRBV4-2 and TRBJ2-7, with TRBD2 matching 7 bases. There are 12 residues in the CDR3. V was pared by 1 base and J by 6 bases, with 0 bases of the junction left unmatched. CDR1 is LGHNA and CDR2 is YNFKEQ in the germline V gene. As DNA, the CDR3 is TGTGCCAGCAGCCAAGGGACTAGCGAGCAGTACTTC. It encodes CASSQGTSEQYF.

This clonotype was observed a few times. This could be a read error, since a much larger clone is one nucleotide away. The rearrangement uses TRBV6-1 and TRBJ1-2; D is possibly TRBD1 (6 bases). The V end was cut by 7 bases, the J end by 0 bases, with 12 bases between. The germline gives CDR1 MNHNS, CDR2 SASEGT. The CDR3 spans 14 residues. The CDR3: CASTDTGTNYGYTF. The CDR3 DNA follows: TGTGCCAGCACTGACACAGGGACTAACTATGGCTACACCTTC.

In this sample, this clonotype turned up many times. CDR3 in DNA: TGTGCCAGCAGCTCTAGACCGTCGGGCGCAGATACGCAGTATTTT. It yields the protein CASSSRPSGADTQYF. V is TRBV7-2 and J is TRBJ2-3; D is uncertain. Germline V gene lookup returns CDR1 SGHTA and CDR2 FQGNSA. Trimming removed 4 bases at V and 4 bases at J, with 15 bases between. The CDR3 spans 15 residues. The full variable domain, completed using reference TRBV7-2 and TRBJ2-3, is GAGVSQSPSNKVTEKGKDVELRCDPISGHTALYWYRQSLGQGLEFLIYFQGNSAPDKSGLPSDRFSAERTGGSVSTLTIQRTQQEDSAVYLCASSSRPSGADTQYFGPGTRLTVL.

This clonotype was counted at least ten times. J is TRBJ2-5 and V is TRBV24-1; D remains unclear. The length of the CDR3 is 11 residues. The germline gives CDR1 KGHDR, CDR2 SFDVKD. The V end was cut by 2 bases, the J end by 5 bases, with 2 bases between. CDR3 nucleotide sequence: TGTGCCACCAGTGATTGGGAGACCCAGTACTTC. Encoded protein: CATSDWETQYF.

This chain joins TRBV3-1 and TRBJ2-2; D is ambiguous. The CDR3 is 14 amino acids. Trimming took 0 bases from V and 8 from J, leaving 10 bases between them. CDR1 and CDR2 (germline): LGHDT, YNNKEL (reference sequence). CDR3 residues: CASSQDWVGGELFF. The DNA of the CDR3 is TGTGCCAGCAGCCAAGACTGGGTAGGGGGGGAGCTGTTTTTT.

V gene TRBV15 combines with J gene TRBJ1-3; no clear D gene. Trimming took off 0 bases at V and 2 bases at J, with 11 bases between the two ends. Germline CDR1 is LNHNV and CDR2 is YYDKDF (reference sequence). The CDR3 sequence is 16 residues long. CDR3 region: CATSRDSGFAGNTIYF. The CDR3 region has the DNA TGTGCCACCAGCAGAGATTCGGGGTTCGCTGGAAACACCATATATTTT.